The 3 T cell receptor beta chains below come from one sample, sequenced in a study of control samples from healthy donors and cancer patients. Repertoires were generated with immunoSEQ multiplex PCR, while TCRdb's copy carries only in-frame clones and drops some. The table records over 100,000 clones, 92% of them present only once. Sequencing input: blood. Receptors originate from a woman aged 45-60 years in good health.

The chain's CDR3 is CSVRGRDSPHFYGYTF. CDR3 nucleotide sequence: TGCAGCGTACGGGGCCGTGACAGCCCTCACTTTTATGGCTACACCTTC. The chain carries TRBV29-1 and TRBJ1-2, with D maybe TRBD1 (5 bases). The V gene's germline CDR1 is SQVTM and CDR2 ANQGSEA. Trimming removed 6 bases from V and 5 bases from J, with 25 bases in between. CDR3 length: 16 residues.

V usage is TRBV2 and J usage is TRBJ1-2, with TRBD1 matching 7 bases. This CDR3 region has 14 residues. Per germline, CDR1 SNHLY and CDR2 FYNNEI. Losses at the gene ends were 7 bases for V and 4 bases for J; bases not matched to a gene: 9. The CDR3 DNA sequence: TGTGCCAGCAAAAGAACCGGGACAGTCTATGGCTACACCTTC. Protein sequence: CASKRTGTVYGYTF.

This clone was picked up one time. The chain carries TRBV19 and TRBJ2-5; TRBD2 might be the D (6 bases). Germline assignment: CDR1 LNHDA and CDR2 SQIVND (reference sequence). The V gene lost 0 bases and the J gene lost 2 bases, with 10 bases spanning the gap. The CDR3 spans 15 residues. CDR3 loop: CASSIESGVQETQYF. CDR3 nucleotides: TGTGCCAGTAGTATAGAATCGGGGGTTCAAGAGACCCAGTACTTC.